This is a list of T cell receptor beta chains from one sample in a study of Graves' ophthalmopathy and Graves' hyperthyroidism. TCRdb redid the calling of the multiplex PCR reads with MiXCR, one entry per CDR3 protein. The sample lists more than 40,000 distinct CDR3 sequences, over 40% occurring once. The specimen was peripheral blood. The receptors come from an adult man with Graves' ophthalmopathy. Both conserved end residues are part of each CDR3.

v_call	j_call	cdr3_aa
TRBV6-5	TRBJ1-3	CASSYGFSGNTIYF
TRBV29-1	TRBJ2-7	CSVAQGSYEQYF
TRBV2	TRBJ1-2	CASSLRTLSGDGYTF
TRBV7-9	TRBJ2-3	CASSGLTSGSADTQYF
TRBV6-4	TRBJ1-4	CASSEGANEKLFF
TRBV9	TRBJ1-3	CASSPRTEPGNTIYF
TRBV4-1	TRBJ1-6	CASSQGTDYSPLHF
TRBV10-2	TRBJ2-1	CASSGDRQGYNEQFF
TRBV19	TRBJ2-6	CASSSTGANVLTF
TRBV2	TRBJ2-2	CASLTGELFF
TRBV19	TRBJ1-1	CAGRRGQWGTEAFF
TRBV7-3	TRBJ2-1	CASSPRLAGGYNEQFF
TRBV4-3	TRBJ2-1	CASSQVGYNEQFF
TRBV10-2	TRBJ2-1	CASSVEGWYNEQFF
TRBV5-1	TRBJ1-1	CASSLPGLNTEAFF
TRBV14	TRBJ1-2	CASRFRGLRLHGYTF
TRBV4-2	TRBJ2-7	CASSRDTSYEQYF
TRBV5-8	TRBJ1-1	CASRYRGVAFF
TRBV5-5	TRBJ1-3	CASSLGDSGNTIYF
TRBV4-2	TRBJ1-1	CASSRETVNTEAFF
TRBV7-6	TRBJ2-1	CASSSGLAGNNEQFF
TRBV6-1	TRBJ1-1	CASSEVPRVRYAEAFF
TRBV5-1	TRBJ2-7	CASSQGGGGTYEQYF
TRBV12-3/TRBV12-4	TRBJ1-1	CASRQSVGGSVAFF
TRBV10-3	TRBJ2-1	CAISEAGESEQFF
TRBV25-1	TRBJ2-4	CASSGGLAGGPKNIQYF
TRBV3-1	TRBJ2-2	CASRSSNTGELFF
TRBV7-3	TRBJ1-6	CASSLDRSSPLHF
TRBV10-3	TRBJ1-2	CAISESSGSSYGYTF
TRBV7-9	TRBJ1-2	CASSLAGAHLFAYTF
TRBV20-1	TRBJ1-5	CSALQAGTQPQHF
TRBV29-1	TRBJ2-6	CSVEPGSGANVLTF
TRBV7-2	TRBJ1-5	CASSSRQGDSQPQHF
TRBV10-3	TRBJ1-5	CAISEGTEWGQPQHF
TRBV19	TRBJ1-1	CASRRQVYLNTEAFF
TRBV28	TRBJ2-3	CASTRQDTQYF
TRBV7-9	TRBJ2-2	CASSDNVAGELFF
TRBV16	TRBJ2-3	CASSQSPPRTTDTQYF
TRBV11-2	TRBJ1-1	CASSRANTEAFF
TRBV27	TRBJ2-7	CASSPRQAYEQYF
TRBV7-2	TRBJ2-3	CASRPGGASTDTQYF
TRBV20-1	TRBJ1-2	CSAFTGAGGYGYTF
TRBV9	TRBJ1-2	CASSVGLGANYGYTF
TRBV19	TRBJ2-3	CASSIWGLSTDTQYF
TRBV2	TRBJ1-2	CASSRDKRTYGYTF
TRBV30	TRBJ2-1	CAWSADYNEQFF
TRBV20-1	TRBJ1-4	CSAIQGGTNEKLFF
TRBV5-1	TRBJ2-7	CASSLATGKWDF
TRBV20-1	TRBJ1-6	CSARTPPESYNSPLHF
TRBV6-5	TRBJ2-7	CASSYSTSGNSYEQYF
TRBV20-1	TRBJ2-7	CSASGLSRRGRFYEQYF
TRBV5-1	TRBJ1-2	CASSWGTQNYGYTF
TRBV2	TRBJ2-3	CASSVERGMGTQYF
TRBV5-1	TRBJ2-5	CASSEGGTLGETQYF
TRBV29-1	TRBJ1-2	CSAIDVGQGVGYTF
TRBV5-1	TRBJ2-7	CASSPIAGTLYEQYF
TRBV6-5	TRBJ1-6	CASSRSSYNSPLHF
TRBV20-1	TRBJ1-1	CSAKGLAGWAFF
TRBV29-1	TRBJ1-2	CSVEMGLGGAGYTF